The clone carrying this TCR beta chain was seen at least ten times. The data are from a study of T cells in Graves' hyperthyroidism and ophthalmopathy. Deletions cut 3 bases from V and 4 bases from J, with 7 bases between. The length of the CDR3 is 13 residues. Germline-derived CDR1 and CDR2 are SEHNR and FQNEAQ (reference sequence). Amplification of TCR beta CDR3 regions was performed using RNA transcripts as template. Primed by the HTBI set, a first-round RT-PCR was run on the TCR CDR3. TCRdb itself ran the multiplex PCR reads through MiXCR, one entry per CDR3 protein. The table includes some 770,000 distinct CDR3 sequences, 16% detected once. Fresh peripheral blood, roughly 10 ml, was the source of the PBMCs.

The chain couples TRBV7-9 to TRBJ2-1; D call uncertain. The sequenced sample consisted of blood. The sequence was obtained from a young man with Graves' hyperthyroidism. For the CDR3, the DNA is TGTGCCAGCAGCTTTCTCGGTTACAATGAGCAGTTCTTC. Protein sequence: CASSFLGYNEQFF.